This T cell receptor beta chain was captured in a study of neurological immune-mediated disorders. TCRdb itself ran the 5' RACE reads through MiXCR, one entry per CDR3 protein. The data contain 11,000 to 15,000 distinct CDR3 sequences, roughly an eighth of them singletons. Study outcomes and limitations: The greatest degree of TCR clonal expansion was observed in HTLV-1-associated myelopathy, with the lowest in multiple sclerosis, below that of healthy controls.

Germline-derived CDR1 and CDR2 are SEHNR and FQNEAQ (reference sequence). CDR3 size: 13 residues. Concerning this clonotype: Its antigen is still unknown. One end of the junction varies from germline; a read error may be responsible.

The V call is TRBV7-9, the J call TRBJ2-3, with D perhaps TRBD1 (6 bases). Sequences were obtained from CD8+ T cells from blood. The sequence was collected from a female donor with HTLV-1-associated myelopathy (HAM/TSP). This chain's CDR3 is CASSSNREDTQSF. Here the CDR3 DNA reads TGTGCGAGCAGCTCGAACAGGGAAGATACGCAGTCTTTT.